The clone carrying this T cell receptor (beta chain) was seen repeatedly, ten times or more. Its matching antigen is unknown. Making TCR cDNA involved 5'RACE template switching, which added UMIs and a universal primer site. TCRdb re-derived calls from the 5' RACE reads in MiXCR, one entry per CDR3 protein. Among 200,000 to 300,000 distinct CDR3 sequences, roughly 4% were seen once, and the ten largest hold about 19%. These data are taken from a study of T cells after yellow fever vaccination. Study in general: It was SMART-Seq v4 Ultra Low Input that prepared the fractions with low cell numbers. General study points: The secondary response was weaker but peaked faster, day 5 versus 15. Shared CD4/CD8 clonotypes were a small share, likely from convergent recombination.

This specimen was PBMCs, taken 15 days after the yellow fever booster vaccination. This clonotype originated in a man between 18 and 29 years old who received the YFV17D yellow fever vaccine.

The CDR3 spells CASSLSRGAAEAFF. The CDR3 region has the DNA TGTGCCAGCAGCCTTTCAAGGGGGGCGGCTGAAGCTTTCTTT. V gene TRBV7-8 combines with J gene TRBJ1-1; tentatively, D is TRBD1 (6 bases). Trimming stripped 5 bases from V and 6 bases from J, with 16 bases between. Germline V gene data show CDR1 as SGHVS and CDR2 as FQNEAQ. This CDR3 has 14 residues. The variable domain in full, with the rest retrieved from reference TRBV7-8 and TRBJ1-1, is GAGVSQSPRYKVAKRGQDVALRCDPISGHVSLFWYQQALGQGPEFLTYFQNEAQLDKSGLPSDRFFAERPEGSVSTLKIQRTQQEDSAVYLCASSLSRGAAEAFFGQGTRLTVV.